These 15 T cell receptor beta chains were sequenced from one sample in a study of T cell responses to AZD1222 COVID-19 vaccine. Data came from immunoSEQ multiplex PCR; TCRdb stores just in-frame clones and leaves some out. The sample lists 160,000 or so clones, approximately 90% seen once, with 4.4% in the top ten. The specimen comprised peripheral blood, sampled on day 0 of AZD1222 vaccination. These receptors were taken from an adult in good health.

The chain is built from TRBV5-4 and TRBJ2-4, with D possibly matching TRBD1 (6 bases). Trimming removed 1 base at V and 2 bases at J, with 10 bases between. Per germline, CDR1 SGHNT and CDR2 YYREEE (reference sequence). The CDR3 has 15 amino acids. This chain's CDR3 is CASSLMGATKNIQYF. CDR3 in DNA: TGTGCCAGCAGCTTGATGGGGGCCACCAAAAACATTCAGTACTTC.

A single count supports this clone. The DNA of the CDR3 is TGTGCCAGCAGCTCTCCTTTCGGGGGGACTAACTATGGCTACACCTTC. Translated, it gives CASSSPFGGTNYGYTF. This chain connects TRBV28 to TRBJ1-2; D possibly corresponds to TRBD1 (5 bases). The germline V gene has CDR1 MDHEN and CDR2 SYDVKM. V lost 6 bases, J lost 0 bases, and 17 bases lay in between. CDR3 length: 16 residues.

The chain combines TRBV29-1 with TRBJ2-3; D might be TRBD1 (5 bases). The length of the CDR3 is 20 residues. Trimming shortened V by 0 bases and J by 0 bases, and 25 bases separated the two germline ends. Per the germline V gene, CDR1 is SQVTM and CDR2 is ANQGSEA. For the CDR3, the DNA is TGCAGCGTTGAAGAGCTTGGGGCGTCTACTCGAACGAGAAGCACAGATACGCAGTATTTT. Protein sequence: CSVEELGASTRTRSTDTQYF.

This rearrangement joins TRBV30 to TRBJ1-2, with TRBD1 matching over 8 bases. Germline values: CDR1 GTSNPN, CDR2 SVGIG (reference sequence). There are 15 residues in the CDR3. The trim removed 4 bases at V and 0 bases at J, leaving 7 bases unmatched. CDR3 residues: CAWTGQEKSNYGYTF. In DNA form, the CDR3 reads TGTGCCTGGACGGGACAGGAAAAATCTAACTATGGCTACACCTTC.

DNA of the CDR3: TGTGCCAGTAGCCCCGAAAAGGCCAATGAGCAGTTCTTC. This codes for CASSPEKANEQFF. The genes are TRBV19 and TRBJ2-1; D gene uncertain. The germline V and J ends were trimmed by 6 bases and 6 bases, with 12 bases remaining between them. Germline V gene lookup returns CDR1 LNHDA and CDR2 SQIVND (reference sequence). The length of the CDR3 is 13 residues.

The J gene is TRBJ1-1, the V gene TRBV19, with D unclear. Trimming took off 8 bases at V and 6 bases at J, with 13 bases between the two ends. CDR1 LNHDA and CDR2 SQIVND come from the germline V gene (reference sequence). CDR3 length equals 12 residues. DNA of the CDR3: TGTGCCAGTTGTTCCGGGCTCGCTGAAGCTTTCTTT. This sequence encodes CASCSGLAEAFF.

The rearrangement uses TRBV5-1 and TRBJ2-1; 9 bases match TRBD2. J gave up 9 bases and V 4 bases, and 11 bases lay outside the gene matches. The V gene's germline CDR1 is SGHRS and CDR2 YFSETQ. The CDR3 runs 15 residues. CDR3 amino acids: CASSLSGTSWGEQFF. DNA of the CDR3: TGCGCCAGCAGCCTGTCCGGGACTAGCTGGGGTGAGCAGTTCTTC.

This chain connects TRBV5-4 to TRBJ2-7; 9 bases are a match to TRBD1. Germline lookup yields CDR1 SGHNT and CDR2 YYREEE (reference sequence). J was trimmed by 2 bases and V by 4 bases; bases with no gene match: 7. This CDR3 comprises 15 residues. As DNA, the CDR3 is TGTGCCAGCAGCCCAACCGGGACAGGGACCTACGAGCAGTACTTC. This codes for CASSPTGTGTYEQYF.

This clone was counted once. The chain carries TRBV3-1 (or the pseudogene TRBV3-2) and TRBJ1-1; TRBD1 agrees at 9 bases. Trimming took 6 bases from V and 5 from J; bases not matched to a gene: 4. The CDR3 has 13 residues. The germline V gene encodes CDR1 LGHDT and CDR2 YNNKEL (reference sequence). CDR3 amino acids: CASRTGGGTEAFF. DNA for the CDR3: TGTGCCAGCAGGACAGGGGGAGGTACTGAAGCTTTCTTT.

The sample holds a few counts of this clone. The chain uses TRBV7-2 and TRBJ2-7; 11 positions match TRBD2. With V trimmed by 5 bases and J by 0 bases, 6 bases remained unmatched. The germline gives CDR1 SGHTA, CDR2 FQGNSA. The CDR3 is 16 residues long. The CDR3 is CASSRGLAAASYEQYF. CDR3 nucleotides: TGTGCCAGCAGCCGGGGACTAGCGGCGGCCTCCTACGAGCAGTACTTC.

The V call is TRBV6-1, the J call TRBJ1-1, with 9 bases aligning to TRBD1. With 5 bases clipped from V and 1 base from J, the junction kept 2 bases outside the gene matches. This CDR3 spans 14 amino acids. The germline gives CDR1 MNHNS, CDR2 SASEGT. The DNA of the CDR3 is TGTGCCAGCAGTACGGGACAGGGGAACACTGAAGCTTTCTTT. Translating gives CASSTGQGNTEAFF.

The genes are TRBV6-1 and TRBJ2-7, with D possibly matching TRBD1 (5 bases). Germline CDR1 is MNHNS and CDR2 is SASEGT. Trimming removed 2 bases from V and 5 bases from J, with 10 bases in between. The CDR3 is made up of 13 amino acids. The CDR3 DNA follows: TGTGCCAGCAGTGAACTAGTAGGGGACGAGCAGTACTTC. Protein: CASSELVGDEQYF.

V usage is TRBV7-2 and J usage is TRBJ2-7; no clear D gene. The CDR3 covers 14 residues. V dropped 1 base and J dropped 2 bases, with 9 bases sitting between them. Germline V gene sequence: CDR1 SGHTA, CDR2 FQGNSA. The CDR3 DNA is TGTGCCAGCAGCTTAGTGTCTACTGCCTACGAGCAGTACTTC. Translating gives CASSLVSTAYEQYF.

The chain has TRBV28 and TRBJ1-5; 10 nucleotides align to TRBD1. This CDR3 comprises 14 residues. The trim removed 6 bases at V and 7 bases at J, leaving 6 bases unmatched. Germline CDR1 and CDR2: MDHEN and SYDVKM. In DNA form, the CDR3 reads TGTGCCAGCAGCACCGGGACAGGGGTCCAGCCCCAGCATTTT. The encoded protein is CASSTGTGVQPQHF.

This clone was seen once. V and J are TRBV7-9 and TRBJ2-5, with 8 bases matching TRBD1. V was pared by 1 base and J by 5 bases, with 6 bases of the junction left unmatched. Germline CDR1 and CDR2: SEHNR and FQNEAQ (reference sequence). The CDR3 contains 15 residues. The CDR3 here is CASSLVSTGGETQYF. CDR3 coding DNA: TGTGCCAGCAGCTTAGTTTCTACAGGGGGGGAGACCCAGTACTTC.